The sequence of this TCR beta chain was determined in a study of beta chain features in type 1 diabetes. As every portion of the isolated RNA was reverse transcribed, the sequencing read expressed TCRB transcripts. Clones were read by immunoSEQ multiplex PCR, and TCRdb kept only the in-frame ones, dropping some. This sample yields about 170,000 clones, of which 7.5% to 8.5% are seen a single time; under 0.6% belongs to the top ten. Findings of the study overall: There was a moderate but significant shortening of TCRB CDR3s in all four CD4+ subsets of Type 1 diabetes patients. Insertions were fewer and deletions more numerous at VDJ junctions in type 1 diabetes patients.

A word on this clone: Its specificity is not known.

The CDR3 sequence is 13 residues long. Looked up from germline, CDR1 is MGHDK and CDR2 is SYGVNS. The junction had 1 base not matched to a gene; V was cut back by 4 bases and J by 4 bases. Sequenced material: central memory CD4+ T cells from blood. This TCR was recovered from a man in his late teens or twenties with type 1 diabetes. This chain uses TRBV25-1 with TRBJ1-3; TRBD1 aligns across 7 bases. CDR3 nucleotide sequence: TGTGCCAGCAGTGTACAGGGGGGAAACACCATATATTTT. Amino acid sequence: CASSVQGGNTIYF.